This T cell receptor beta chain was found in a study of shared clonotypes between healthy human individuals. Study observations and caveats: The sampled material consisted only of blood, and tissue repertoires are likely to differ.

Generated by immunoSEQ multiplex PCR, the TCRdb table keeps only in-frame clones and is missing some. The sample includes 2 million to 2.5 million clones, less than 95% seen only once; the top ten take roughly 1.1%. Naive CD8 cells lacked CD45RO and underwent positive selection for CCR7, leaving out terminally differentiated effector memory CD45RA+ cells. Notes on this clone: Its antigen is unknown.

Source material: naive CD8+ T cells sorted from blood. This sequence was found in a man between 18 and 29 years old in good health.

This CDR3 reads CAWRGLPGTDEQYF. DNA for the CDR3: TGTGCCTGGAGGGGTTTACCGGGTACAGACGAGCAGTACTTC. The chain couples TRBV30 to TRBJ2-7; D remains unclear. The V and J ends lost 3 bases and 5 bases respectively, with 17 bases between them. Germline assignment: CDR1 GTSNPN and CDR2 SVGIG (reference sequence). The CDR3 loop spans 14 amino acids.